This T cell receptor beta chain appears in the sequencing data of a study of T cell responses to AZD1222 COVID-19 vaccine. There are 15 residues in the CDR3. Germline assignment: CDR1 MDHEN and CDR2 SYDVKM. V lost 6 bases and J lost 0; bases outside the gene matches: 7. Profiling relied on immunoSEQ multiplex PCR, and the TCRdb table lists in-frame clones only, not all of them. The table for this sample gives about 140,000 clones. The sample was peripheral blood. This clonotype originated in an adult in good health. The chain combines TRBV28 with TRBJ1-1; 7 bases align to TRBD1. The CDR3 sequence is CASSPWTGLNTEAFF. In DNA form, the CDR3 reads TGTGCCAGCAGCCCCTGGACAGGTTTGAACACTGAAGCTTTCTTT.